Shown below are 21 T cell receptor beta chains from a single sample sequenced in a study of blood T cell repertoires in COVID-19. Method: immunoSEQ multiplex PCR; TCRdb's copy keeps in-frame clones and lacks some. Here the sample spans fewer than 250,000 clones, around four fifths being singletons. The sequencing sample was made of peripheral blood. These receptors were taken from a woman between 55 and 75 years old with active or convalescent COVID-19.

The J gene is TRBJ2-3, the V gene TRBV5-8; 8 bases match TRBD2. This CDR3 is 14 amino acids long. V shed 2 bases, J shed 5 bases, and the junction held 4 bases outside the gene matches. CDR1 and CDR2 (germline): SGHTS, YDEGEE. The CDR3 region is CASSLAGVKDTQYF. For the CDR3, the DNA is TGTGCCAGCAGCTTAGCGGGGGTGAAAGATACGCAGTATTTT.

The chain has TRBV7-2 and TRBJ1-3, with 8 positions matching TRBD1. Germline loops: CDR1 SGHTA, CDR2 FQGNSA. J lost 2 bases, V lost 3 bases, and 6 bases had no gene match. CDR3 size: 16 residues. CDR3 bases: TGTGCCAGCAGCTTTACGGGACAGGCCACTGGAAACACCATATATTTT. It specifies CASSFTGQATGNTIYF.

The chain recombines TRBV7-2 with TRBJ1-5, with D tentatively TRBD1 (6 bases). CDR1 is SGHTA, CDR2 FQGNSA, per germline. The V gene lost 6 bases and the J gene lost 1 base, with 13 bases spanning the gap. The CDR3 sequence is 15 residues long. CDR3 coding DNA: TGTGCCAGCAGAGGAGGGGGGGGGAGCAATCAGCCCCAGCATTTT. It yields the protein CASRGGGGSNQPQHF.

The CDR3 region is CASSPVRSPRDTQYF. CDR3 sequence (DNA): TGTGCCAGCTCACCAGTCCGAAGTCCCCGGGATACGCAGTATTTT. The chain links TRBV18 to TRBJ2-3, with D unresolved. Germline values: CDR1 KGHSH, CDR2 LQKENI. With 2 bases removed from V and 6 bases from J, the gap between germline ends came to 15 bases. The length of the CDR3 is 15 residues.

The CDR3, as DNA: TGTGCCAGCTCACCCTCAGCGGGAGCCTCCTACAATGAGCAGTTCTTC. This sequence encodes CASSPSAGASYNEQFF. V usage is TRBV18 and J usage is TRBJ2-1; 8 nucleotides agree with TRBD2. This CDR3 region has 16 residues. Germline lookup yields CDR1 KGHSH and CDR2 LQKENI. Trimming took 3 bases from V and 0 from J; bases not matched to a gene: 4.

The J gene is TRBJ2-7, the V gene TRBV11-3; 11 nucleotides align to TRBD2. This CDR3 comprises 16 residues. Unmatched junction bases numbered 4, after V lost 2 bases and J lost 1 base. Germline V lookup: CDR1 SGHNT, CDR2 YENEEA. In DNA, the CDR3 is TGTGCCAGCAGCTTAATTGGGACTAGCGGATCCTACGAGCAGTACTTC. Encoded protein: CASSLIGTSGSYEQYF.

V and J are TRBV5-1 and TRBJ2-2, with 8 nucleotides matching TRBD1. With 5 bases clipped from V and 6 bases from J, the junction kept 9 bases outside the gene matches. CDR3 length: 15 amino acids. Germline CDR1 is SGHRS and CDR2 is YFSETQ. The CDR3 nucleotides read TGCGCCAGCAGTAGCCCGCAGGGGGCATCCGGGGAGCTGTTTTTT. Translation: CASSSPQGASGELFF.

This chain connects TRBV30 to TRBJ2-7, with a tentative D call TRBD2 (7 bases). The length of the CDR3 is 15 residues. Trimming shortened V by 5 bases and J by 7 bases, and 24 bases separated the two germline ends. CDR1 GTSNPN and CDR2 SVGIG come from the germline V gene (reference sequence). The CDR3 DNA is TGTGCCTGGCAACTAACGGGGGGAACAGGGAAAGAGCAGTACTTC. It codes for CAWQLTGGTGKEQYF.

J is TRBJ2-7 and V is TRBV5-4; 11 nucleotides agree with TRBD2. The CDR3 covers 16 residues. J was trimmed by 3 bases and V by 0 bases; bases with no gene match: 5. The V gene's germline CDR1 is SGHNT and CDR2 YYREEE (reference sequence). The CDR3 sequence: CASSLGLAGGFYEQYV. In nucleotides, the CDR3 is TGTGCCAGCAGCTTGGGGCTAGCGGGGGGCTTCTACGAGCAGTACGTC.

V is TRBV18 and J is TRBJ1-4; D remains unclear. The CDR3 runs to 15 residues. With 2 bases removed from V and 3 bases from J, the gap between germline ends came to 10 bases. Germline V gene sequence: CDR1 KGHSH, CDR2 LQKENI. CDR3 protein: CASSPVGGSNEKLFF. CDR3 sequence (DNA): TGTGCCAGCTCACCAGTAGGAGGTTCTAATGAAAAACTGTTTTTT.

In this sample, this clone turned up a few times. The chain combines TRBV10-3 with TRBJ1-1; 10 nucleotides match TRBD1. Trimming removed 0 bases from V and 6 bases from J; junction bases left unmatched: 10. The CDR3 consists of 17 residues. The germline V gene encodes CDR1 ENHRY and CDR2 SYGVKD. DNA for the CDR3: TGTGCCATCAGTGAGTCGTCGGGGGACAGGGGCTTTCCTGAAGCTTTCTTT. It translates to CAISESSGDRGFPEAFF.

This rearrangement joins TRBV9 to TRBJ2-3; possible D gene TRBD2, 5 bases. The CDR3 is 16 amino acids. Germline assignment: CDR1 SGDLS and CDR2 YYNGEE. Trimming stripped 6 bases from V and 3 bases from J, with 20 bases between. The CDR3 sequence: CASTSGGWSGTDTQYF. The DNA of the CDR3 is TGTGCCAGCACCAGCGGAGGTTGGTCGGGTACAGATACGCAGTATTTT.

The V gene is TRBV15, the J gene TRBJ1-1; D is perhaps TRBD1 (6 bases). V lost 2 bases and J lost 1, with 11 bases in between. Germline loops: CDR1 LNHNV, CDR2 YYDKDF (reference sequence). This CDR3 contains 15 residues. CDR3 amino acids: CATSRSTGRNTEAFF. CDR3 sequence (DNA): TGTGCCACCAGCAGATCGACAGGTAGGAACACTGAAGCTTTCTTT.

The V and J genes are TRBV28 and TRBJ1-3, with a weak D call TRBD1 (6 bases). CDR1 is MDHEN, CDR2 SYDVKM, per germline. With 2 bases removed from V and 3 bases from J, the gap between germline ends came to 8 bases. The CDR3 extends over 14 amino acids. This CDR3 reads CASSLQGGGNTIYF. CDR3 nucleotide sequence: TGTGCCAGCAGTTTACAAGGGGGTGGAAACACCATATATTTT.

The chain combines TRBV9 with TRBJ2-1; 8 nucleotides agree with TRBD2. Germline CDR1 is SGDLS and CDR2 is YYNGEE. V was pared by 4 bases and J by 4 bases, with 4 bases of the junction left unmatched. The CDR3 is 14 residues long. The CDR3, as DNA: TGTGCCAGCAGCATCGGACTAGCATACAATGAGCAGTTCTTC. Protein product: CASSIGLAYNEQFF.

The chain links TRBV7-9 to TRBJ2-7; weak D call: TRBD1 (5 bases). V was cut by 3 bases and J by 3 bases, with 12 bases left in between. Germline loops: CDR1 SEHNR, CDR2 FQNEAQ (reference sequence). The CDR3 is 14 amino acids. CDR3 nucleotides: TGTGCCAGCAGCTTCCTGACAGCCGGCTACGAGCAGTACTTC. It codes for CASSFLTAGYEQYF.

This chain joins TRBV11-3 and TRBJ2-2; possible D gene TRBD1, 5 bases. The germline V gene encodes CDR1 SGHNT and CDR2 YENEEA. The CDR3 runs 19 residues. V lost 1 base and J 0 bases, leaving 18 bases between the germline ends. The chain's CDR3 is CASSLALGFLGPNTGELFF. The DNA for the CDR3 is TGTGCCAGCAGCTTAGCCCTAGGTTTTCTGGGGCCGAACACCGGGGAGCTGTTTTTT.

The rearrangement uses TRBV7-8 and TRBJ2-2; D is possibly TRBD2 (5 bases). V was pared by 1 base and J by 7 bases, with 13 bases between. The CDR3 consists of 15 residues. From germline, CDR1 is SGHVS and CDR2 FQNEAQ. CDR3 DNA: TGTGCCAGCAGCTTAGACGGGGTCGAGGTCGGGGAGCTGTTTTTT. Its translation: CASSLDGVEVGELFF.

The chain's CDR3 is CASSLGGTAYEQYF. As DNA, the CDR3 is TGTGCCAGCAGCTTAGGTGGGACAGCCTACGAGCAGTACTTC. V and J are TRBV7-9 and TRBJ2-7; 7 bases agree with TRBD1. This CDR3 comprises 14 residues. V lost 1 base to trimming and J lost 2 bases; unmatched junction nucleotides: 2. The germline CDR1 and CDR2 sequences are SEHNR and FQNEAQ (reference sequence).

This chain links TRBV9 with TRBJ1-1, with unresolved D. The ends were cut back, 0 bases at V and 7 bases at J, with 19 bases in the middle. CDR1 and CDR2 (germline): SGDLS, YYNGEE. The CDR3 is made up of 16 amino acids. This CDR3 reads CASSVAEGYGVNEAFF. CDR3 bases: TGTGCCAGCAGCGTAGCTGAGGGTTATGGGGTGAATGAAGCTTTCTTT.

The chain has TRBV30 and TRBJ2-7; a weak D match, TRBD2 (6 bases). The CDR3 extends over 13 amino acids. From germline, CDR1 is GTSNPN and CDR2 SVGIG (reference sequence). The V end lost 1 base, the J end lost 7 bases, and 14 bases lay between the germline ends. The CDR3 DNA reads TGTGCCTGGAGTGAGGGTGGAGGGACGGAGCAGTACTTC. This translates into CAWSEGGGTEQYF.